This T cell receptor beta chain comes out of a study of blood T cell repertoires in COVID-19. For the study at large: There were acute and convalescent COVID-19 samples, and they came from the United States, Italy and Spain. The analysed material was cDNA or gDNA that came from T cells, B-cell-depleted T cells, or PBMCs.

This CDR3 is built from 16 residues. J lost 9 bases, V lost 0 bases, and 8 bases had no gene match. Germline lookup yields CDR1 MGHRA and CDR2 YSYEKL. Original data processing: Amplification from reference gene primers served as the basis for estimated nucleated cell counts. Some clones are missing from TCRdb's copy, which holds only in-frame ones; the method was immunoSEQ multiplex PCR. The DNA was the basis for D and trimming; V, J and clone size are from that table. This sample has 220,000 or so clones, with roughly 84% found just once. The chain recombines TRBV4-1 with TRBJ2-1, with 10 bases lining up with TRBD2. The clonotype originates from a woman between 25 and 40 years old who had recovered from COVID-19. The sequenced sample was peripheral blood. The CDR3 here is CASSQDRASGSGEQFF. DNA for the CDR3: TGCGCCAGCAGCCAAGATCGGGCTAGCGGGAGCGGTGAGCAGTTCTTC.